These T cell receptor beta chains were read from a single sample in a study of Graves' ophthalmopathy and Graves' hyperthyroidism. From the multiplex PCR reads, TCRdb called clonotypes with MiXCR, one entry per CDR3 protein. Of 740,000 or so distinct CDR3 sequences in the sample, 40% were seen once. The specimen sequenced was peripheral blood. The receptors here all came from an adult man with Graves' ophthalmopathy. CDR3s include the opening cysteine and the closing phenylalanine or tryptophan. A D gene is named only where the DNA matches it firmly. A clone size is listed for some rows: how often the clone was seen (once, few, many), or a class if it is expanded.

size | D | J | V | DNA | CDR3
. | . | TRBJ1-4 | TRBV12-3/TRBV12-4 | TGTGCCAGCAGGCAAACTGTCTGGGAAAAACTGTTTTTT | CASRQTVWEKLFF
few | . | TRBJ1-5 | TRBV20-1 | TGCAGTGCTTCCAGCTCCTACAATCAGCCCCAGCATTTT | CSASSSYNQPQHF
once | . | TRBJ1-1 | TRBV7-3 | TGTGCCAGGAGCAGCCGCCCAGGGTCGGGCACTGAGGCTTTCTTT | CARSSRPGSGTEAFF
. | . | TRBJ2-1 | TRBV7-3 | TGTGCCAGCAGCCAAGGAAGGGCTAGCTACAATGAGCAGTTCTTC | CASSQGRASYNEQFF
. | . | TRBJ1-2 | TRBV24-1 | TGTGCCAGCAGTGAACGCGGGGCAGGGGATGGCTATGGCTACACCTTC | CASSERGAGDGYGYTF
. | . | TRBJ1-1 | TRBV7-9 | TGTGCCAGCAGCTTCAACGGAGGGGCGACTGAAGCTTTCTTT | CASSFNGGATEAFF
. | TRBD1 | TRBJ1-2 | TRBV29-1 | TGCAGCTTGGACAGGGCGAGCTATGGCTACACCTTC | CSLDRASYGYTF
. | . | TRBJ2-3 | TRBV20-1 | TGCAGTGCTGTGCACACAGATACGCAGTATTTT | CSAVHTDTQYF
few | . | TRBJ1-1 | TRBV6-1 | TGTGCCAGCAACCCGACAGGAACGAACACTGAAGCTTTCTTT | CASNPTGTNTEAFF
many | TRBD1 | TRBJ2-5 | TRBV15 | TGTGCCACCAGCAGCCGGGACAGGGGGAAGACCCAGTACTTC | CATSSRDRGKTQYF
many | TRBD1 | TRBJ1-2 | TRBV29-1 | TGCAGCGTTGATTGGGACAGTACTTATGGCTACACCTTC | CSVDWDSTYGYTF
many | . | TRBJ2-7 | TRBV20-1 | TGCAGTGCTAGAGATTCGCCGGCGTCCTACGAGCAGTACTTC | CSARDSPASYEQYF
many | TRBD1 | TRBJ2-7 | TRBV10-3 | TGTGCCAGCAGTTACTCGTTCGGGACAGGGGATTCCTACGAGCAGTACTTC | CASSYSFGTGDSYEQYF
few | . | TRBJ2-7 | TRBV25-1 | TGTGCCAGCAGTTTCGCTCGCTCCTACGAGCAGTACTTC | CASSFARSYEQYF
. | . | TRBJ2-2 | TRBV25-1 | TGTGCCAGCAGGGATAATCACGGGGAGCTGTTTTTT | CASRDNHGELFF
many | . | TRBJ1-1 | TRBV15 | TGTGCCACCAGCAGAGATCTTCCGAACACTGAAGCTTTCTTT | CATSRDLPNTEAFF
many | . | TRBJ2-6 | TRBV10-3 | TGTGCCAGCAGTGACAGATCTGGGGCCAACGTCCTGACTTTC | CASSDRSGANVLTF
many | . | TRBJ1-2 | TRBV7-7 | TGTGCTAGCAGCTTATGTTCTAATGACCTTAGCGAGGGCAAATTC | CASSLCSNDLSEGKF
. | . | TRBJ1-1 | TRBV7-2 | TGTGCCAGCAGCCGGGGGTCAAAAGGCGGCACTGAAGCTTTCTTT | CASSRGSKGGTEAFF
. | TRBD1 | TRBJ1-2 | TRBV24-1 | TGTGCCAGCTTAGACGGGACAGGGAGTGGCTACACCTTC | CASLDGTGSGYTF
. | TRBD1 | TRBJ1-2 | TRBV29-1 | TGCAGCGTATCGGACAGGGTTCTTTCAGGTGGCTACACCTTC | CSVSDRVLSGGYTF
few | . | TRBJ2-7 | TRBV20-1 | TGCAGTGCTAGAGATCGTGGCAGGGGATACGAGCAGTACTTC | CSARDRGRGYEQYF